These T cell receptor beta chains were read from a single sample in a study of T-cell reconstitution after alpha-beta-depleted transplantation in children. TCRdb analysed the PCR reads with MiXCR anew, one entry per CDR3 protein. Of about 830,000 distinct CDR3 sequences listed, approximately 15% are singletons. Sequences were derived from PBMCs, mostly from graft donor cells, sampled 360 days after TCRalphabeta/CD19-depleted stem cell transplant. The source is a male patient under 18 who had a stem cell transplant for acute lymphoblastic leukemia, so the T cells may come from the graft donor. Both conserved end residues are part of each CDR3. The order of the fields is clone size, CDR3 length, J gene, V gene, D gene, CDR3 DNA, CDR3 protein. A D gene is named only where the DNA matches it firmly. Some rows mark clone size as missing; the rest say once, few, many or name a class of expanded clone.

few	12	TRBJ2-7	TRBV7-2	NA	TGTGCCAGCAGCTTTTATCTGGGCGAGCAGTACTTC	CASSFYLGEQYF
many	14	TRBJ1-2	TRBV4-1	NA	TGCGCCAGCAGCCAAGTTAGGGATGTGGATGGCTACACCTTC	CASSQVRDVDGYTF
NA	13	TRBJ2-7	TRBV5-1	NA	TGCGCCAGCAGCTTGGCCAGACACTACAAGCAGTACTTC	CASSLARHYKQYF
NA	13	TRBJ2-7	TRBV9	NA	TGTGCCAGCAGCGTGACTCAGTCGGACGAGCAGTACTTC	CASSVTQSDEQYF
NA	12	TRBJ2-3	TRBV20-1	NA	TGCAGTGCGCCACTCAGGGCTAATACGCAGTATTTT	CSAPLRANTQYF
few	12	TRBJ2-1	TRBV2	NA	TGTGCCAGCAGGGGACCAGGGAATGAGCAGTTCTTC	CASRGPGNEQFF
NA	14	TRBJ1-5	TRBV18	NA	TGTGCCAGCTCACCGCGACAGGGCAATCAGCCCCAGCATTTT	CASSPRQGNQPQHF
few	20	TRBJ2-6	TRBV27	NA	TGTGCCAGCAGTTTAGGGGTCCCGCGGCAGGTCCCTTCTGGGGCCAACGTCCTGACTTTC	CASSLGVPRQVPSGANVLTF
many	17	TRBJ2-1	TRBV10-3	NA	TGTGCCATCAGTGATTTGTGGGCGGCAAGCTCCTACAATGAGCAGTTCTTC	CAISDLWAASSYNEQFF
few	17	TRBJ2-1	TRBV12-3/TRBV12-4	TRBD2	TGTGCCAGCAGTTCCGACCTGGGACTAGCGGGAGCATATGAGCAGTTCTTC	CASSSDLGLAGAYEQFF
NA	15	TRBJ2-3	TRBV5-4	TRBD1	TGTGCCAGCTGGAACAGGGGGCTGGGTACAGATACGCAGTATTTT	CASWNRGLGTDTQYF
NA	16	TRBJ2-7	TRBV10-3	NA	TGTGCCATCAGTGAGTCGATCGGCCAGGGTCGGGACGAGCAGTACTTC	CAISESIGQGRDEQYF
NA	16	TRBJ1-4	TRBV7-9	NA	TGTGCCAGCAGCTTAGAGTCCCGCGCACATAATGAAAAACTGTTTTTT	CASSLESRAHNEKLFF
few	17	TRBJ2-3	TRBV5-5	NA	TGTGCCAGCAGCTTCCCATTCGTCGGCGGGAGCACAGATACGCAGTATTTT	CASSFPFVGGSTDTQYF
NA	16	TRBJ2-1	TRBV7-9	TRBD2	TGTGCCAGCAGCCCCTCACTAGCGGGAGGGTACAATGAGCAGTTCTTC	CASSPSLAGGYNEQFF
NA	16	TRBJ1-1	TRBV12-3/TRBV12-4	NA	TGTGCCAGCAGTAACATCCGGGCCTTCCAAAACACTGAAGCTTTCTTT	CASSNIRAFQNTEAFF
NA	14	TRBJ2-5	TRBV27	NA	TGTGCCAGCAGTTTGTACAGCTCCCAAGAGACCCAGTACTTC	CASSLYSSQETQYF
NA	16	TRBJ2-7	TRBV4-1	TRBD2	TGCGCCAGCAGCCAAGACCAGCGGGAGGGGTCCTACGAGCAGTACTTC	CASSQDQREGSYEQYF
NA	13	TRBJ1-1	TRBV6-1	NA	TGTGCCAGCGCTAGGGGGATCGGGGCTGAAGCTTTCTTT	CASARGIGAEAFF
few	15	TRBJ2-3	TRBV24-1	NA	TGTGCCACCAGTTCCCTAGCGGAGGGGGCAGATACGCAGTATTTT	CATSSLAEGADTQYF
NA	13	TRBJ2-2	TRBV6-5	NA	TGTGCCAGCAGTTACTCGCCGGGCCTAGAGCTGTTTTTT	CASSYSPGLELFF
few	14	TRBJ2-1	TRBV10-1	NA	TGCGCCAGCAGTGTCAACGTGGGAGCTGTTGAGCAGTTCTTC	CASSVNVGAVEQFF
many	14	TRBJ2-7	TRBV5-1	NA	TGCGCCAGCAGCCTAGGGGACGTAGCCTACGAGCAGTACTTC	CASSLGDVAYEQYF
few	14	TRBJ1-1	TRBV6-1	NA	TGTGCCAGCAGTGAAGTGGGGATGCGGACTGAAGCTTTCTTT	CASSEVGMRTEAFF
few	12	TRBJ2-4	TRBV5-4	NA	TGTGCCAGCATCGGCAGAGAAAACATTCAGTACTTC	CASIGRENIQYF
NA	15	TRBJ1-6	TRBV4-1	TRBD1	TGCGCCAGCAGCCAGGGACAGGGCGGAGGATCACCCCTCCACTTT	CASSQGQGGGSPLHF
few	14	TRBJ2-3	TRBV6-1	TRBD2	TGTGCCAGCAGCCACGGGACTAGTGGTGATACGCAGTATTTT	CASSHGTSGDTQYF
few	13	TRBJ1-2	TRBV5-1	TRBD1	TGCGCCAGCAGCCGGGACAGGGAGGATGGCTACACCTTC	CASSRDREDGYTF
NA	15	TRBJ2-2	TRBV11-3	NA	TGTGCCAGCAGCTTACAGGGATCGAACACCGGGGAGCTGTTTTTT	CASSLQGSNTGELFF
NA	15	TRBJ2-5	TRBV4-2	NA	TGTGCCAGCAGCCACTTGGAGGGCAGCGTGAAGACCCAGTACTTC	CASSHLEGSVKTQYF
few	14	TRBJ2-2	TRBV12-3/TRBV12-4	NA	TGTGCCAGCAGTTTCGAGGGAAGCACCGGGGAGCTGTTTTTT	CASSFEGSTGELFF
few	15	TRBJ2-7	TRBV12-3/TRBV12-4	NA	TGTGCCAGCAGTCCGATCCGGGACGGAGACTACGAGCAGTACTTC	CASSPIRDGDYEQYF
few	16	TRBJ2-7	TRBV3-1	TRBD1	TGTGCCAGCAGCCAATTTTCGACAGGGGGCACCTACGAGCAGTACTTC	CASSQFSTGGTYEQYF
many	15	TRBJ2-7	TRBV12-3/TRBV12-4	NA	TGTGCCAGCACCCTGGTTGGGCGCAGCTCCTACGAGCAGTACTTC	CASTLVGRSSYEQYF
few	14	TRBJ2-5	TRBV5-4	NA	TGTGCCAGCAGCGGACCGGGACTCCAAGAGACCCAGTACTTC	CASSGPGLQETQYF
NA	20	TRBJ2-1	TRBV5-1	NA	TGCGCCAGCAGCTTGGCTTTATCGCTAGTTCCCTCCCCTTTATACAATGAGCAGTTCTTC	CASSLALSLVPSPLYNEQFF
NA	18	TRBJ2-1	TRBV11-1	TRBD2	TGTGCCAGCAGCTCCCTTACGGGGGGAGTAGCGGGGGGCAATGAGCAGTTCTTC	CASSSLTGGVAGGNEQFF
few	13	TRBJ2-7	TRBV12-3/TRBV12-4	NA	TGTGCCAGCAGTTTCATCAAAGGGTACGAGCAGTACTTC	CASSFIKGYEQYF
NA	15	TRBJ2-5	TRBV12-3/TRBV12-4	NA	TGTGCCAGCAACTCCCGTCGGGGGATTAAAGAGACCCAGTACTTC	CASNSRRGIKETQYF
few	14	TRBJ2-5	TRBV6-5	NA	TGTGCCAGCAGTTACGGGACTCTCCAAGAGACCCAGTACTTC	CASSYGTLQETQYF
NA	17	TRBJ2-2	TRBV7-9	NA	TGTGCCAGCAGCTTAGTAGCCCTAGCAGTGAACACCGGGGAGCTGTTTTTT	CASSLVALAVNTGELFF
few	16	TRBJ2-1	TRBV5-1	TRBD2	TGCGCCAGCAGAATAGCGGGAGTTGGGCTGACGAATGAGCAGTTCTTC	CASRIAGVGLTNEQFF
NA	12	TRBJ2-7	TRBV20-1	NA	TGCAGTTCAAGAGGTACCTCCTACGAGCAGTACTTC	CSSRGTSYEQYF
many	13	TRBJ2-3	TRBV5-1	NA	TGCGCCAGCAGCTCCGGACTGTCTGATACGCAGTATTTT	CASSSGLSDTQYF
few	13	TRBJ1-1	TRBV4-1	NA	TGCGCCAGCAGCCAAGTATATAGGCTTGAAGCTTTCTTT	CASSQVYRLEAFF
few	15	TRBJ1-2	TRBV12-3/TRBV12-4	NA	TGTGCCAGCAGTTTGTCGGGACGGCGGAATGATGGCTACACCTTC	CASSLSGRRNDGYTF
NA	15	TRBJ2-2	TRBV7-2	NA	TGTGCCAGCAGCTTAGCACAGGGTCGGTCCGGGGAGCTGTTTTTT	CASSLAQGRSGELFF
NA	16	TRBJ2-4	TRBV12-3/TRBV12-4	NA	TGTGCCAGCAGACGGGGACCGCCAATAGCCAAAAACATTCAGTACTTC	CASRRGPPIAKNIQYF
many	15	TRBJ2-1	TRBV7-2	TRBD2	TGTGCCAGCAGCACTGGACTAGCGGGTCACAATGAGCAGTTCTTC	CASSTGLAGHNEQFF
few	16	TRBJ1-1	TRBV5-1	NA	TGCGCCAGCAGCCGGGGGAGGGGAGAAACGAACACTGAAGCTTTCTTT	CASSRGRGETNTEAFF
few	14	TRBJ2-5	TRBV20-1	NA	TGCAGTGCTAGAGAGGTCGGGACGGGAGAGACCCAGTACTTC	CSAREVGTGETQYF
NA	17	TRBJ1-5	TRBV4-2	NA	TGTGCCAGCAGCCAAGATGGGGACGGGCGGAAATATCAGCCCCAGCATTTT	CASSQDGDGRKYQPQHF
NA	16	TRBJ2-1	TRBV30	NA	TGTGCCTGGAGAGAGTTAGCGCGAAGCCCCTACAATGAGCAGTTCTTC	CAWRELARSPYNEQFF
NA	15	TRBJ1-5	TRBV12-3/TRBV12-4	NA	TGTGCCAGCACCATGACAGCCTTGGGCAATCAGCCCCAGCATTTT	CASTMTALGNQPQHF